A single sample is the source of the 9 T cell receptor beta chains below, sequenced in a study of cytomegalovirus exposure and HLA in healthy donors. Here immunoSEQ multiplex PCR was the method, and the copy in TCRdb shows in-frame clones only, minus some. The profile shows 170,000 or so clones, around 85% of them singletons. The sequenced sample was PBMCs. Receptors originate from a man between 18 and 35 years old in good health and CMV-seropositive.

The genes are TRBV15 and TRBJ2-6; 7 bases are a match to TRBD2. This CDR3 spans 17 amino acids. J was trimmed by 1 base and V by 4 bases; bases with no gene match: 7. Germline V lookup: CDR1 LNHNV, CDR2 YYDKDF (reference sequence). The CDR3 region has the DNA TGTGCCACCAGCACCAGGACTAGAGGTTCTGGGGCCAACGTCCTGACTTTC. It encodes CATSTRTRGSGANVLTF. The variable domain in full, with the rest retrieved from reference TRBV15 and TRBJ2-6, is DAMVIQNPRYQVTQFGKPVTLSCSQTLNHNVMYWYQQKSSQAPKLLFHYYDKDFNNEADTPDNFQSRRPNTSFCFLDIRSPGLGDTAMYLCATSTRTRGSGANVLTFGAGSRLTVL.

The chain combines TRBV14 with TRBJ1-2, with D hard to call. The CDR3 is 12 amino acids. Per germline, CDR1 SGHDN and CDR2 FVKESK. The germline V and J ends were trimmed by 1 base and 8 bases, with 8 bases remaining between them. The chain's CDR3 is CASSQGQNGYTF. CDR3 coding DNA: TGTGCCAGCAGCCAAGGCCAGAACGGCTACACCTTC.

The genes are TRBV5-1 and TRBJ2-5; 8 bases align to TRBD1. CDR1 is SGHRS, CDR2 YFSETQ, per germline. Trimming removed 1 base from V and 5 bases from J; junction bases left unmatched: 7. The CDR3 totals 15 residues. CDR3 amino acids: CASSLTGQGRETQYF. The CDR3 nucleotides read TGCGCCAGCAGCTTGACAGGACAGGGTCGGGAGACCCAGTACTTC.

This clone showed up just a few times. The chain carries TRBV28 and TRBJ2-3; the match to TRBD2 covers 8 bases. Germline trimming cut 5 bases from V and 7 bases from J; bases unmatched to any gene: 11. Germline CDR1 is MDHEN and CDR2 is SYDVKM. The CDR3 covers 15 residues. CDR3 loop: CASSDSSGQGYTQYF. The DNA for the CDR3 is TGTGCCAGCAGTGACTCTAGCGGGCAAGGATATACGCAGTATTTT.

This clone was picked up a small number of times. This chain joins TRBV7-8 and TRBJ1-2; unclear D gene. V was clipped by 2 bases and J by 13 bases, with 23 bases between them. CDR1 is SGHVS, CDR2 FQNEAQ, per germline. The CDR3 contains 15 residues. CDR3 DNA sequence: TGTGCCAGCAGCTTAACATTGTCAGGCCTCGCCTGGCCCACCTTC. This gives the protein CASSLTLSGLAWPTF.

This sequence joins TRBV7-8 and TRBJ2-3; 10 bases match TRBD1. Germline V CDR1 and CDR2: SGHVS, FQNEAQ. The V gene end was trimmed by 4 bases and the J gene end by 11 bases; junction bases not matched to a gene: 12. The CDR3 is 15 residues long. CDR3 residues: CASSSSGTGDVGQYF. In DNA form, the CDR3 reads TGTGCCAGCAGCTCCTCTGGGACAGGGGATGTAGGGCAGTATTTT.

This clone was detected ten times or more. This sequence joins TRBV2 and TRBJ1-5, with 8 nucleotides matching TRBD1. The germline V gene has CDR1 SNHLY and CDR2 FYNNEI. The trim removed 8 bases at V and 4 bases at J, leaving 10 bases unmatched. The CDR3 extends over 15 amino acids. The CDR3 bases are TGTGCCAGCGGGAGACAGGGGTTGGGGAATCAGCCCCAGCATTTT. As protein: CASGRQGLGNQPQHF.

This chain joins TRBV5-1 and TRBJ2-2; TRBD1 matches 9 bases. Germline trimming cut 4 bases from V and 3 bases from J; bases unmatched to any gene: 4. From germline, CDR1 is SGHRS and CDR2 YFSETQ. This CDR3 has 15 amino acids. Here the CDR3 reads CASSPGTGYTGELFF. CDR3 DNA sequence: TGCGCCAGCAGCCCAGGGACAGGGTACACCGGGGAGCTGTTTTTT.

This chain joins TRBV10-1 and TRBJ2-7; D gene unclear. The germline gives CDR1 WNHNN, CDR2 SYGVQD (reference sequence). The CDR3 has 13 residues. V gave up 5 bases and J gave up 0 bases, with 8 bases separating them. CDR3 in DNA: TGCGCCAGCAGTTCCTCGAGCTCCTACGAGCAGTACTTC. Encoded protein: CASSSSSSYEQYF.